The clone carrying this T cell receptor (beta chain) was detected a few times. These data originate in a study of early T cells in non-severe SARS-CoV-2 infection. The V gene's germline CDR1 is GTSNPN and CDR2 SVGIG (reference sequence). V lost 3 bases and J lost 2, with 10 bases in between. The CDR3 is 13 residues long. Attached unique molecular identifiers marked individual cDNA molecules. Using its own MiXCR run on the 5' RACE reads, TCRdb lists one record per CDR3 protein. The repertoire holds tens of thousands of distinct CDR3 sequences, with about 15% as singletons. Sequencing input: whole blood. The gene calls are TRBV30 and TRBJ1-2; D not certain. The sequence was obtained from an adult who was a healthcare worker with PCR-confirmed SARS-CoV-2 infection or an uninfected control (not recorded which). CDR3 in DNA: TGTGCCTGGAGCATCCCTCTAAACTATGGCTACACCTTC. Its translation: CAWSIPLNYGYTF.